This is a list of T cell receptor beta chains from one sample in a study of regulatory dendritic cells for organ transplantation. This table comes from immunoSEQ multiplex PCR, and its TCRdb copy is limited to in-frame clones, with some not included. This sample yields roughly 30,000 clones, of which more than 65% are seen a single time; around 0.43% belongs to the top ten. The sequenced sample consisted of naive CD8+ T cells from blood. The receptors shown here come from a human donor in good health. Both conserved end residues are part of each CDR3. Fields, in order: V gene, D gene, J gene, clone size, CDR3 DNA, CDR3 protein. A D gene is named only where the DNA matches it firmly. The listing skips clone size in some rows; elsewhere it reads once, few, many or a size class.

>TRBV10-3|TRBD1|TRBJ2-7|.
TGTGCCATCAGAACCGGGACAGGGGCAAACTACGAGCAGTACTTC
CAIRTGTGANYEQYF
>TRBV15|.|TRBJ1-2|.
TGTGCCACCAGCACAAGACAGGACTCCTACTATGGCTACACCTTC
CATSTRQDSYYGYTF
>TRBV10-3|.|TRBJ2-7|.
TGTGCCATCAGTGAGCCGGCAGACATCTCCTACGAGCAGTACTTC
CAISEPADISYEQYF
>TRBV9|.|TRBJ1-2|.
TGTGCCAGCAGCGTAGGCGGGCAGGACTATGGCTACACCTTC
CASSVGGQDYGYTF
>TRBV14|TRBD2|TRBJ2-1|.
TGTGCCAGCAGTGGACTAGGCTCCTACAATGAGCAGTTCTTC
CASSGLGSYNEQFF
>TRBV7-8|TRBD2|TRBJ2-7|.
TGTGCCAGCAGCTTAGATACGGGACTAGCGGGTATCGAGCAGTACTTC
CASSLDTGLAGIEQYF
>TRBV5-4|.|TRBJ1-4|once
TGTGCCAGCAGCCCTTCGGGAGGAACAACTAATGAAAAACTGTTTTTT
CASSPSGGTTNEKLFF
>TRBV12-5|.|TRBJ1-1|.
TGTGCTAGTGATGGGGCAAACGCTGAAGCTTTCTTT
CASDGANAEAFF
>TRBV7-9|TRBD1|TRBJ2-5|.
TGTGCCAGCAGCGTCGACAGGGACGGAGAGACCCAGTACTTC
CASSVDRDGETQYF
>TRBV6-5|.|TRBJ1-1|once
TGTGCCAGCAGTTACCGACAGCTGATGAACACTGAAGCTTTCTTT
CASSYRQLMNTEAFF
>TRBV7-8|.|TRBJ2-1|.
TGTGCCAGCAGCTTAGGCCCAGGGGGGAACTACAATGAGCAGTTCTTC
CASSLGPGGNYNEQFF
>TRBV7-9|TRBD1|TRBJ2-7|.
TGTGCCAGCAGCTTAGAAACAGGGGGCGACGAGCAGTACTTC
CASSLETGGDEQYF
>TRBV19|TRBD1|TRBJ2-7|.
TGTGCCAGTAGTATAGGGAGACAGGGCTACGAGCAGTACTTC
CASSIGRQGYEQYF
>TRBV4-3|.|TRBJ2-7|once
TGCGCCAGCAGCCAGGGTCTGAGCGGGCCCTCCTACGAGCAGTACTTC
CASSQGLSGPSYEQYF
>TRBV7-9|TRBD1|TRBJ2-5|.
TGTGCCAGCAGCCCTCCTCTGGCGGGACAGGGGAAGACCCAGTACTTC
CASSPPLAGQGKTQYF
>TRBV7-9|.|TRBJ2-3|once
TGTGCCAGCAGCTTAGAATCAGTCAGCACAGATACGCAGTATTTT
CASSLESVSTDTQYF
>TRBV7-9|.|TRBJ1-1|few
TGTGCCAGCAGCCACCCCCGGATGGAGACGAACACTGAAGCTTTCTTT
CASSHPRMETNTEAFF
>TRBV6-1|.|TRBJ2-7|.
TGTGCCAGCACCGGAAGCCAGGGAAAAACCTACGAGCAGTACTTC
CASTGSQGKTYEQYF
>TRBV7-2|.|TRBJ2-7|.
TGTGCCAGCAGCGCCGGGACTTCCTACGAGCAGTACTTC
CASSAGTSYEQYF
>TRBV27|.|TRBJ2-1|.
TGTGCCAGCAGTTTAGGGAGCGGAAAGGGGCAGTTCTTC
CASSLGSGKGQFF
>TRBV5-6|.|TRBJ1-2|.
TGTGCCAGCAGCTTGGCTGACAGGCTAGCTAACTATGGCTACACCTTC
CASSLADRLANYGYTF
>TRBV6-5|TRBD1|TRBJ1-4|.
TGTGCCAGCAGTTACACCGACAGGGGCTGGGAAAAACTGTTTTTT
CASSYTDRGWEKLFF
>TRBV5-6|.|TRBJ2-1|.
TGTGCCAGCAGCTTTTGGGCACCGACGAATGAGCAGTTCTTC
CASSFWAPTNEQFF
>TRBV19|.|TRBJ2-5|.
TGTGCCAGTAGTATTGGGGGGGGGCGCGGAGAGACCCAGTACTTC
CASSIGGGRGETQYF
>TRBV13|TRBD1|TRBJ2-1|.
TGTGCCAGCAGCGACAGGGACAGGGGTTTCCAGTTCTTC
CASSDRDRGFQFF
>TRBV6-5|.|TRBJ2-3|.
TGTGCCAGCAGGGCAACCCGGGGGAACACAGATACGCAGTATTTT
CASRATRGNTDTQYF
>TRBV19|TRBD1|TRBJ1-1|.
TGTGCCAGTAGTATCGGACAGGGGAACACTGAAGCTTTCTTT
CASSIGQGNTEAFF
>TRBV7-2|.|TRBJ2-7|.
TGTGCCAGCAGCTTAGTCACAGGGAGGGTCAACGAGCAGTACTTC
CASSLVTGRVNEQYF